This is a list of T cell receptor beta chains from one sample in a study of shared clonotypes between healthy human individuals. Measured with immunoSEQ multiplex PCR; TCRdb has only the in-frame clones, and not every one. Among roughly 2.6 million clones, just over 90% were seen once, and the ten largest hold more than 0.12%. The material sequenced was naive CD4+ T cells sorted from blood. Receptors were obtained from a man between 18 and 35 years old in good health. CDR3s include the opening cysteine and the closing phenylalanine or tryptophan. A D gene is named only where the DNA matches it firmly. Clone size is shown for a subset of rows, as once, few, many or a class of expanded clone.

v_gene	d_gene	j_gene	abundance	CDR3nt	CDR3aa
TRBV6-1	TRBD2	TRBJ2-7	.	TGTGCCAGCAGCGGGACTAGCTCCTACGAGCAGTACTTC	CASSGTSSYEQYF
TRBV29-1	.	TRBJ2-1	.	TGCAGCCATAGCTCCTACAATGAGCAGTTCTTC	CSHSSYNEQFF
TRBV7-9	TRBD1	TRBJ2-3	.	TGTGCCAGCAGCGGAAGGGACAGCGCATTCTATCCAGATACGCAGTATTTT	CASSGRDSAFYPDTQYF
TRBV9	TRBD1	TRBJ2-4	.	TGTGCCAGCAGAGGACAGGGGAAGAGCAACATTCAGTACTTC	CASRGQGKSNIQYF
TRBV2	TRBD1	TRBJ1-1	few	TGTGCCAGCAGTGATAGGCCAGGGGGAAACACTGAAGCTTTCTTT	CASSDRPGGNTEAFF
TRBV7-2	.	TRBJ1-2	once	TGTGCCAGCAGCTTAGCACAGCCAAACTATGGCTACACCTTC	CASSLAQPNYGYTF
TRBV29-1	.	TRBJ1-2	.	TGCAGCGTTGAAGTTATGGCCGCATATGGCTACACCTTC	CSVEVMAAYGYTF
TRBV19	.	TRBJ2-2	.	TGTGCCAGTAGTATCACTCCCGACACCGGGGAGCTGTTTTTT	CASSITPDTGELFF
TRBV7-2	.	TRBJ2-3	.	TGTGCCAGCAGCTTAGAGGCCCCGACCTTAAGAACAGATACGCAGTATTTT	CASSLEAPTLRTDTQYF
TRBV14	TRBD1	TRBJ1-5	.	TGTGCCAGCAGCCACCCTGGCCGGACAGGGGGGAATCCCAATCAGCCCCAGCATTTT	CASSHPGRTGGNPNQPQHF
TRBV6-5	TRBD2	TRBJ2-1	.	TGTGCCAGCAGTGGGGGGACTAGCGGGAGGCAGTTCTTC	CASSGGTSGRQFF
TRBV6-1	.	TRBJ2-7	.	TGTGCCAGCAGTGACCCGTGGGAGCAGTACTTC	CASSDPWEQYF
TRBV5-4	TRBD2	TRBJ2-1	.	TGTGCCAGCAGCTTGGGGGCTAGCGGGAGTCTGTTCTTC	CASSLGASGSLFF
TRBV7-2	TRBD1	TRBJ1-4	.	TGTGCCAGCAGTCGGGACAGTATAGAAAAACTGTTTTTT	CASSRDSIEKLFF
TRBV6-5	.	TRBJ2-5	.	TGTGCCAGCAGTTACTCGACTGGGCAAGAGACCCAGTACTTC	CASSYSTGQETQYF
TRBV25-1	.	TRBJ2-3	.	TGTGCCAGCAGTGAATCGAGCGGTAGCCCCACAGATACGCAGTATTTT	CASSESSGSPTDTQYF
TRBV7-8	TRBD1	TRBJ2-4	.	TGTGCCAGCAGCTTAGAGCTCACAGGGGTAGGCAAAAACATTCAGTACTTC	CASSLELTGVGKNIQYF
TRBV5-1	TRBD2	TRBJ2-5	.	TGCGCCAGCAGCTTCTCTAGCGGGGGGGCTAGCATGGAGACCCAGTACTTC	CASSFSSGGASMETQYF
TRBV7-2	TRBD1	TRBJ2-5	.	TGTGCCAGCAGCTCCAATTATCTGACAGGGCCACGAGAGACCCAGTACTTC	CASSSNYLTGPRETQYF
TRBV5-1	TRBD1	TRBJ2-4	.	TGCGCCAGCAGCTTGGAGGGGGCCCAAAACATTCAGTACTTC	CASSLEGAQNIQYF